These 29 T cell receptor beta chains originate from one sample sequenced in a study of vaccination and CD4 T cells after COVID-19. No cognate antigen is known for these TCRs. Treatment denoted: approximately 10-day PBMC culture with coronavirus spike peptide pools or control peptides (ViraFEST assay). The study sequenced cultured CD4+ T cell DNA using the Oncomine TCR Beta short-read assay. TCRdb ran MiXCR on the PCR reads and lists one entry per CDR3 protein. Of 8,000 to 10,000 distinct CDR3 sequences listed, over 30% are singletons. Sequencing used CD4+ T cells from blood, cultured in vitro. The receptors derive from a human donor who had recovered from COVID-19.

This chain uses TRBV30 with TRBJ2-2; perhaps D is TRBD1 or TRBD2 (6 bases each). The CDR3 runs 14 residues. Germline CDR1 GTSNPN, CDR2 SVGIG (reference sequence). V was trimmed by 7 bases and J by 4 bases, leaving 16 bases between them. The CDR3, as DNA: TGTGCCTCTTCGGAGGGGGGAGGCACCGGGGAGCTGTTTTTT. This encodes CASSEGGGTGELFF.

This rearrangement joins TRBV2 to TRBJ1-1, with 8 bases matching TRBD1. Trimming took 3 bases from V and 3 from J; bases not matched to a gene: 3. Germline lookup yields CDR1 SNHLY and CDR2 FYNNEI. The CDR3 loop spans 14 amino acids. CDR3 in amino acids: CASSEAGGDTEAFF. CDR3 sequence (DNA): TGTGCCAGCAGTGAGGCAGGGGGCGACACTGAAGCTTTCTTT.

This chain links TRBV10-3 with TRBJ2-5; the D gene is possibly TRBD2 (6 bases). Germline-derived CDR1 and CDR2 are ENHRY and SYGVKD. Between the trimmed V and J ends, which lost 10 bases and 5 bases, there was a span of 26 bases. CDR3 size: 16 residues. DNA of the CDR3: TGTGCCACCCGTCAATTAGGGGAGACGGGGGTGGAGACCCAGTACTTC. Translated, it gives CATRQLGETGVETQYF.

The CDR3 DNA sequence: TGTGCCAGCAGTACCAGGGAAAATTCACCCCCTCACTTT. It yields the protein CASSTRENSPPHF. V usage is TRBV27 and J usage is TRBJ1-6; the D gene is possibly TRBD1 (5 bases). The CDR3 covers 13 residues. Trimming cost V 5 bases and J 19 bases, with 21 bases left between them. CDR1 and CDR2 from the germline V gene are MNHEY and SMNVEV (reference sequence).

This chain uses TRBV2 with TRBJ1-5, with D perhaps TRBD1 (5 bases). Trimming left V 3 bases short and J 0 bases short, with 9 bases between. This CDR3 region has 15 residues. Germline CDR1 and CDR2: SNHLY and FYNNEI. The CDR3 spells CASSEGGDSNQPQHF. DNA of the CDR3: TGTGCCAGCAGTGAGGGGGGAGATAGCAATCAGCCCCAGCATTTT.

DNA of the CDR3: TGCGCCAGCAGCCAAGCGGATCAGGGCCCCTATGGCTACACCTTC. Translation: CASSQADQGPYGYTF. This chain uses TRBV4-3 with TRBJ1-2; D might be TRBD1 (5 bases). V shed 1 base and J shed 4 bases, with 13 bases lying between them. Germline values: CDR1 LGHNA, CDR2 YSLEER. The CDR3 has 15 amino acids.

This CDR3 reads CASSPMYTGAEGYTF. The DNA for the CDR3 is TGTGCCAGCAGCCCCATGTATACAGGGGCGGAAGGCTACACCTTC. The chain uses TRBV3-1 and TRBJ1-2; the match to TRBD1 covers 7 bases. Germline V gives CDR1 LGHDT, CDR2 YNNKEL (reference sequence). With 4 bases clipped from V and 8 bases from J, the junction kept 13 bases outside the gene matches. The CDR3 has 15 residues.

This clonotype has a handful of counts. The rearrangement uses TRBV7-9 and TRBJ2-3; perhaps TRBD1 as D (6 bases). The germline gives CDR1 SEHNR, CDR2 FQNEAQ (reference sequence). The CDR3 runs to 16 residues. V gave up 4 bases and J gave up 0 bases, with 14 bases separating them. Written as DNA, the CDR3 is TGTGCCAGCAGCTCCGATGGGCAGGGGAGCACAGATACGCAGTATTTT. Translation: CASSSDGQGSTDTQYF.

This clonotype was recorded a few times. The CDR3 spells CASIRGEGRSTEAFF. Here the CDR3 DNA reads TGTGCCAGCATTCGGGGAGAGGGGAGGTCCACTGAAGCTTTCTTT. This sequence joins TRBV6-1 and TRBJ1-1; D is possibly TRBD1 (5 bases). The CDR3 sequence is 15 residues long. In germline, CDR1 is MNHNS, CDR2 SASEGT. V was shortened by 7 bases and J by 4 bases, with 19 bases between the two germline ends.

In this sample, this clonotype turned up a few times. The rearrangement links TRBV6-2 or TRBV6-3 to TRBJ1-2; 9 bases are shared with TRBD1. Germline CDR1 MNHEY, CDR2 SVGEGT. V shed 3 bases, J shed 3 bases, and the junction held 17 bases outside the gene matches. This CDR3 has 19 residues. In DNA, the CDR3 is TGTGCCAGCAGTTATACCATACCGATAGGACAGGGGAAGGACTATGGCTACACCTTC. Protein: CASSYTIPIGQGKDYGYTF.

This chain uses TRBV6-1 with TRBJ2-2, with D hard to call. Between the trimmed V and J ends, which lost 8 bases and 4 bases, there was a span of 11 bases. Germline V CDR1 and CDR2: MNHNS, SASEGT. The CDR3 covers 13 residues. In DNA, the CDR3 is TGTGCCAGCGAGATACCCCTCACCGGGGAGCTGTTTTTT. Its translation: CASEIPLTGELFF.

V usage is TRBV19 and J usage is TRBJ1-2; no definite D call. V was clipped by 6 bases and J by 6 bases, with 14 bases between them. Germline V gene lookup returns CDR1 LNHDA and CDR2 SQIVND (reference sequence). The CDR3 is 13 residues long. The CDR3 reads CASRSPGINGYTF. For the CDR3, the DNA is TGTGCCAGTAGATCCCCCGGCATCAATGGCTACACCTTC.

V usage is TRBV11-3 and J usage is TRBJ1-2, with 7 bases lining up with TRBD1. With V trimmed by 6 bases and J by 5 bases, 12 bases remained unmatched. The germline V gene encodes CDR1 SGHNT and CDR2 YENEEA. This CDR3 is built from 15 residues. This CDR3 reads CASRPGQSARYGYTF. Written as DNA, the CDR3 is TGTGCCAGCAGACCGGGACAGTCAGCTCGGTATGGCTACACCTTC.

This clonotype was seen a few times. The rearrangement links TRBV30 to TRBJ2-1; TRBD1 matches at 7 bases. The CDR3 runs 12 residues. Trimming removed 1 base from V and 9 bases from J; junction bases left unmatched: 3. Germline loops: CDR1 GTSNPN, CDR2 SVGIG (reference sequence). The CDR3 loop reads CAWSGQGSEQFF. As DNA, the CDR3 is TGTGCCTGGAGTGGACAGGGCAGTGAGCAGTTCTTC.

The V gene is TRBV5-1, the J gene TRBJ1-1; TRBD1 might be the D (6 bases). In germline, CDR1 is SGHRS, CDR2 YFSETQ. This CDR3 is built from 13 residues. V was trimmed by 0 bases and J by 10 bases, leaving 13 bases between them. The CDR3 is CASSLEQGKRAFF. The CDR3 nucleotides are TGCGCCAGCAGCTTGGAACAGGGTAAGAGAGCTTTCTTT.

In this sample, this clonotype turned up a few times. The junction differs from germline at one of its ends, possibly a read error. This sequence joins TRBV7-7 and TRBJ2-2; D might be TRBD1 (6 bases). CDR1 and CDR2 (germline): SSHAT, FNYEAQ (reference sequence). This CDR3 has 15 amino acids. CDR3 sequence: CASSPGTYETGELFF. CDR3 in DNA: TGTGCTAGCAGCCCCGGGACATATGAGACCGGGGAGCTGTTTTTT.

The chain employs TRBV20-1 and TRBJ2-7; no firm D call. This CDR3 is 14 amino acids long. The germline CDR1 and CDR2 sequences are DFQATT and SNEGSKA (reference sequence). The ends were cut back, 3 bases at V and 6 bases at J, with 18 bases in the middle. CDR3 amino acids: CSASEAELRFEQYF. The CDR3 nucleotides read TGCAGTGCTAGTGAGGCAGAGCTAAGATTCGAGCAGTACTTC.

This clonotype appeared a few times. The rearrangement joins TRBV5-4 to TRBJ1-2; D is uncertain. The V and J ends lost 4 bases and 4 bases respectively, with 20 bases between them. Germline CDR1 and CDR2: SGHNT and YYREEE (reference sequence). The CDR3 has 16 residues. In DNA form, the CDR3 reads TGTGCCAGCAGCCCCAGCGGGAGGACGGATAGCTATGGCTACACCTTC. Protein sequence: CASSPSGRTDSYGYTF.

This clonotype was observed a handful of times. This chain uses TRBV20-1 with TRBJ1-1; maybe TRBD1 (5 bases). V was shortened by 4 bases and J by 0 bases, with 15 bases between the two germline ends. This CDR3 has 15 amino acids. Germline CDR1 reads DFQATT; CDR2 reads SNEGSKA (reference sequence). CDR3 sequence: CSANSGPLLNTEAFF. In DNA, the CDR3 is TGCAGTGCTAATTCGGGACCGCTTTTGAACACTGAAGCTTTCTTT.

This clonotype was picked up a small number of times. The chain couples TRBV20-1 to TRBJ1-2; tentatively, D is TRBD1 (5 bases). Germline assignment: CDR1 DFQATT and CDR2 SNEGSKA (reference sequence). The CDR3 runs 13 residues. V was cut by 2 bases and J by 4 bases, with 11 bases left in between. CDR3 sequence (DNA): TGCAGTGCTAGATGGCAGGGTGGCTATGGCTACACCTTC. Residues: CSARWQGGYGYTF.

The table lists this clonotype with a few counts. The chain joins TRBV7-2 to TRBJ2-7; 9 bases are shared with TRBD1. V shed 1 base, J shed 2 bases, and the junction held 0 bases outside the gene matches. This CDR3 is built from 14 residues. The germline gives CDR1 SGHTA, CDR2 FQGNSA. CDR3 coding DNA: TGTGCCAGCAGCTTAGGACAGGGGGCCTACGAGCAGTACTTC. This encodes CASSLGQGAYEQYF.

The chain links TRBV20-1 to TRBJ1-1; D is unclear. Germline V gene data show CDR1 as DFQATT and CDR2 as SNEGSKA (reference sequence). The CDR3 spans 13 residues. The germline V and J ends were trimmed by 6 bases and 0 bases, with 11 bases remaining between them. The CDR3 sequence is CSATERVNTEAFF. The CDR3 coding sequence is TGCAGTGCCACTGAGAGGGTGAACACTGAAGCTTTCTTT.

The chain employs TRBV9 and TRBJ1-1; the D is unclear. The CDR3 is 13 residues long. CDR1 SGDLS and CDR2 YYNGEE come from the germline V gene. Trimming took 0 bases from V and 0 from J, leaving 3 bases between them. CDR3 coding DNA: TGTGCCAGCAGCGTAGAAATGAACACTGAAGCTTTCTTT. Encoded protein: CASSVEMNTEAFF.

The rearrangement joins TRBV11-2 to TRBJ2-1; the D is unclear. The V and J ends lost 5 bases and 0 bases respectively, with 14 bases between them. The germline gives CDR1 SGHAT, CDR2 FQNNGV. This CDR3 is 16 amino acids long. The CDR3 is CASSVLYLSSYNEQFF. The CDR3 nucleotides are TGTGCCAGCAGCGTCTTATATCTCAGCTCCTACAATGAGCAGTTCTTC.

The J gene is TRBJ1-2, the V gene TRBV5-4, with TRBD1 as a possible D gene (5 bases). Looked up from germline, CDR1 is SGHNT and CDR2 is YYREEE (reference sequence). The CDR3 extends over 13 amino acids. V lost 2 bases to trimming and J lost 2 bases, with 7 bases between them. Written as DNA, the CDR3 is TGTGCCAGCAGCTTTCCAGGGAACTATGGCTACACCTTC. Its translation: CASSFPGNYGYTF. The full variable domain, its missing parts supplied by reference TRBV5-4 and TRBJ1-2, is ETGVTQSPTHLIKTRGQQVTLRCSSQSGHNTVSWYQQALGQGPQFIFQYYREEENGRGNFPPRFSGLQFPNYSSELNVNALELDDSALYLCASSFPGNYGYTFGSGTRLTVV.

The chain joins TRBV11-3 to TRBJ2-7, with D possibly being TRBD1 or TRBD2 (5 bases each). The CDR3 spans 15 residues. Trimming cost V 1 base and J 3 bases, with 13 bases left between them. The germline gives CDR1 SGHNT, CDR2 YENEEA. CDR3 sequence: CASSLGGVRNYEQYF. Written as DNA, the CDR3 is TGTGCCAGCAGCTTAGGAGGGGTTCGGAACTACGAGCAGTACTTC.

This clonotype was found a few times. This chain uses TRBV7-9 with TRBJ1-5; 8 positions match TRBD1. This CDR3 is 14 amino acids long. The trim removed 7 bases at V and 1 base at J, leaving 3 bases unmatched. Germline lookup yields CDR1 SEHNR and CDR2 FQNEAQ (reference sequence). CDR3 sequence (DNA): TGTGCCAGCAAAGGACAGGGAAGCAATCAGCCCCAGCATTTT. This translates into CASKGQGSNQPQHF.

CDR3 sequence (DNA): TGTGCCAGCAGTTTTCGAGGCTCACCCCTCCACTTT. It yields the protein CASSFRGSPLHF. The chain is built from TRBV27 and TRBJ1-6; unclear D gene. CDR3 length equals 12 residues. The ends were cut back, 3 bases at V and 10 bases at J, with 7 bases in the middle. Germline V gene lookup returns CDR1 MNHEY and CDR2 SMNVEV (reference sequence).

CDR3 sequence: CASSLAAGTDTQYF. In DNA, the CDR3 is TGCGCCAGCAGCTTGGCGGCCGGCACAGATACGCAGTATTTT. The chain has TRBV5-1 and TRBJ2-3; D uncertain. The germline V gene has CDR1 SGHRS and CDR2 YFSETQ. V lost 0 bases and J 1 base, leaving 6 bases between the germline ends. This CDR3 is 14 amino acids long.